These T cell receptor beta chains were read from a single sample in a study of early T cells in non-severe SARS-CoV-2 infection. One entry per CDR3 protein results from TCRdb running MiXCR on the 5' RACE reads. Of 55,000 to 80,000 distinct CDR3 sequences listed, 7.5% to 9% are singletons. This material consisted of whole blood, taken at baseline. These receptors were collected from an adult who was a healthcare worker with PCR-confirmed SARS-CoV-2 infection or an uninfected control (not recorded which). CDR3s include the opening cysteine and the closing phenylalanine or tryptophan. A D gene is named only where the DNA matches it firmly. Size is stated for part of the rows, as once, few or many counts, or as a class when the clone is expanded.

d_gene: TRBD1; abundance: many; v_gene: TRBV7-9; j_gene: TRBJ2-6; len: 17; CDR3aa: CASSLGQALAGANVLTF; CDR3nt: TGTGCCAGCAGCTTGGGACAGGCTCTTGCTGGGGCCAACGTCCTGACTTTC
d_gene: TRBD2; abundance: NA; v_gene: TRBV11-2; j_gene: TRBJ2-1; len: 16; CDR3aa: CASSPITSGVDNEQFF; CDR3nt: TGTGCCAGCAGCCCCATCACTAGCGGGGTAGACAATGAGCAGTTCTTC
d_gene: NA; abundance: few; v_gene: TRBV18; j_gene: TRBJ1-5; len: 15; CDR3aa: CASSPRQVEGQPQHF; CDR3nt: TGTGCCAGCTCACCACGGCAGGTGGAGGGTCAGCCCCAGCATTTT
d_gene: NA; abundance: NA; v_gene: TRBV12-3/TRBV12-4; j_gene: TRBJ1-1; len: 14; CDR3aa: CASSLREANTEAFF; CDR3nt: TGTGCCAGCAGTTTACGGGAGGCGAACACTGAAGCTTTCTTT
d_gene: NA; abundance: many; v_gene: TRBV29-1; j_gene: TRBJ2-3; len: 14; CDR3aa: CSTRSRDGTDTQYF; CDR3nt: TGCAGCACCCGAAGCCGGGATGGGACAGATACGCAGTATTTT
d_gene: TRBD2; abundance: NA; v_gene: TRBV9; j_gene: TRBJ2-1; len: 15; CDR3aa: CASSVGVAGASEQFF; CDR3nt: TGTGCCAGCAGCGTAGGGGTAGCGGGAGCTAGTGAGCAGTTCTTC
d_gene: NA; abundance: NA; v_gene: TRBV19; j_gene: TRBJ1-2; len: 16; CDR3aa: CASSTTLGTGASGYTF; CDR3nt: TGTGCCAGTAGCACAACTCTGGGGACCGGTGCCAGTGGCTACACCTTC
d_gene: NA; abundance: many; v_gene: TRBV7-9; j_gene: TRBJ1-2; len: 15; CDR3aa: CASSLATRGGYGYTF; CDR3nt: TGTGCCAGCAGCTTAGCGACCAGAGGAGGCTATGGCTACACCTTC
d_gene: NA; abundance: NA; v_gene: TRBV12-3/TRBV12-4; j_gene: TRBJ1-5; len: 14; CDR3aa: CASSSQGLNQPQHF; CDR3nt: TGTGCCAGCAGTTCGCAAGGGCTCAATCAGCCCCAGCATTTT
d_gene: TRBD2; abundance: few; v_gene: TRBV12-3/TRBV12-4; j_gene: TRBJ2-1; len: 16; CDR3aa: CASSLWASGTDNEQFF; CDR3nt: TGTGCCAGCAGTTTATGGGCTAGCGGGACCGACAATGAGCAGTTCTTC
d_gene: TRBD2; abundance: NA; v_gene: TRBV12-3/TRBV12-4; j_gene: TRBJ2-7; len: 16; CDR3aa: CASSPPGGLAGGEQYF; CDR3nt: TGTGCCAGCAGTCCTCCGGGGGGACTAGCGGGCGGAGAGCAGTACTTC
d_gene: TRBD1; abundance: NA; v_gene: TRBV12-3/TRBV12-4; j_gene: TRBJ1-5; len: 17; CDR3aa: CASSAGQGALVNQPQHF; CDR3nt: TGTGCCAGCAGTGCGGGACAGGGGGCTTTGGTCAATCAGCCCCAGCATTTT
d_gene: NA; abundance: many; v_gene: TRBV7-8; j_gene: TRBJ2-2; len: 14; CDR3aa: CASRLTTNTGELFF; CDR3nt: TGTGCCAGCAGGCTGACGACGAACACCGGGGAGCTGTTTTTT
d_gene: TRBD2; abundance: few; v_gene: TRBV20-1; j_gene: TRBJ2-4; len: 18; CDR3aa: CSASEASGSSVGKNIQYF; CDR3nt: TGCAGTGCTAGTGAGGCTAGCGGGAGTTCTGTGGGCAAAAACATTCAGTACTTC
d_gene: NA; abundance: many; v_gene: TRBV6-2/TRBV6-3; j_gene: TRBJ2-1; len: 12; CDR3aa: CASSYGVDEQFF; CDR3nt: TGTGCCAGCAGTTACGGGGTCGATGAGCAGTTCTTC
d_gene: NA; abundance: few; v_gene: TRBV6-4; j_gene: TRBJ2-7; len: 12; CDR3aa: CASRRVAYEQYF; CDR3nt: TGTGCCAGCCGGAGAGTCGCCTACGAGCAGTACTTC
d_gene: NA; abundance: few; v_gene: TRBV12-3/TRBV12-4; j_gene: TRBJ1-5; len: 16; CDR3aa: CASSTPGVFSNQPQHF; CDR3nt: TGTGCCAGCAGTACGCCTGGGGTCTTTAGCAATCAGCCCCAGCATTTT
d_gene: TRBD2; abundance: few; v_gene: TRBV7-3; j_gene: TRBJ2-1; len: 17; CDR3aa: CASSARTSGRTYNEQFF; CDR3nt: TGTGCCAGCAGCGCTCGGACTAGCGGGAGAACCTACAATGAGCAGTTCTTC
d_gene: TRBD1; abundance: many; v_gene: TRBV5-1; j_gene: TRBJ2-5; len: 15; CDR3aa: CASSYWTGVGETQYF; CDR3nt: TGCGCCAGCAGCTACTGGACAGGGGTCGGGGAGACCCAGTACTTC
d_gene: NA; abundance: many; v_gene: TRBV29-1; j_gene: TRBJ2-2; len: 13; CDR3aa: CSAEDWNTGELFF; CDR3nt: TGCAGCGCCGAGGACTGGAACACCGGGGAGCTGTTTTTT
d_gene: TRBD1; abundance: few; v_gene: TRBV11-2; j_gene: TRBJ1-6; len: 16; CDR3aa: CASSSPDRDRASPLHF; CDR3nt: TGTGCCAGCAGCTCCCCCGACCGGGACAGGGCTTCACCCCTCCACTTT
d_gene: TRBD2; abundance: few; v_gene: TRBV18; j_gene: TRBJ2-1; len: 17; CDR3aa: CASSPPGVAGPYNEQFF; CDR3nt: TGTGCCAGCTCACCACCGGGTGTAGCGGGGCCCTACAATGAGCAGTTCTTC
d_gene: NA; abundance: many; v_gene: TRBV9; j_gene: TRBJ1-3; len: 12; CDR3aa: CASSGDGNTIYF; CDR3nt: TGTGCCAGCAGCGGGGATGGAAACACCATATATTTT
d_gene: TRBD2; abundance: NA; v_gene: TRBV20-1; j_gene: TRBJ2-3; len: 15; CDR3aa: CSAKEGLAGADTQYF; CDR3nt: TGCAGTGCCAAAGAAGGACTAGCGGGAGCAGATACGCAGTATTTT
d_gene: TRBD2; abundance: many; v_gene: TRBV6-5; j_gene: TRBJ2-2; len: 17; CDR3aa: CASRDLGRRGITGELFF; CDR3nt: TGTGCCAGCAGGGACCTCGGCCGGCGGGGGATCACCGGGGAGCTGTTTTTT
d_gene: TRBD1; abundance: many; v_gene: TRBV7-3; j_gene: TRBJ1-6; len: 15; CDR3aa: CASSPHRGNNSPLHF; CDR3nt: TGTGCCAGCAGCCCGCACAGGGGCAATAATTCACCCCTCCACTTT
d_gene: NA; abundance: NA; v_gene: TRBV3-1; j_gene: TRBJ1-2; len: 13; CDR3aa: CASSQTVTYGYTF; CDR3nt: TGTGCCAGCAGCCAAACAGTAACCTATGGCTACACCTTC
d_gene: TRBD2; abundance: NA; v_gene: TRBV3-1; j_gene: TRBJ2-1; len: 14; CDR3aa: CASSRTSGNDEQFF; CDR3nt: TGTGCCAGCAGCCGGACTAGCGGGAACGATGAGCAGTTCTTC
d_gene: NA; abundance: NA; v_gene: TRBV11-2; j_gene: TRBJ2-7; len: 15; CDR3aa: CASSLDGPAGLEQYF; CDR3nt: TGTGCCAGCAGCTTAGATGGGCCCGCGGGTCTCGAGCAGTACTTC
d_gene: TRBD2; abundance: NA; v_gene: TRBV9; j_gene: TRBJ2-7; len: 17; CDR3aa: CASSSGTSGRPSYEQYF; CDR3nt: TGTGCCAGCAGCTCCGGGACTAGCGGGAGACCGTCCTACGAGCAGTACTTC
d_gene: NA; abundance: few; v_gene: TRBV3-1; j_gene: TRBJ2-7; len: 12; CDR3aa: CASSQDTREQYF; CDR3nt: TGTGCCAGCAGCCAAGATACGAGGGAGCAGTACTTC
d_gene: NA; abundance: few; v_gene: TRBV5-5; j_gene: TRBJ1-1; len: 14; CDR3aa: CASSNRVMNTEAFF; CDR3nt: TGTGCCAGCAGCAACAGGGTGATGAACACTGAAGCTTTCTTT
d_gene: TRBD2; abundance: NA; v_gene: TRBV7-8; j_gene: TRBJ2-7; len: 17; CDR3aa: CASSPGTSGLSSYEQYF; CDR3nt: TGTGCCAGCAGCCCAGGGACTAGCGGGCTGAGCTCCTACGAGCAGTACTTC
d_gene: TRBD2; abundance: once; v_gene: TRBV24-1; j_gene: TRBJ2-7; len: 17; CDR3aa: CATSDRPGLARDGEQYF; CDR3nt: TGTGCCACCAGTGACCGCCCCGGACTAGCGAGGGACGGCGAGCAGTACTTC